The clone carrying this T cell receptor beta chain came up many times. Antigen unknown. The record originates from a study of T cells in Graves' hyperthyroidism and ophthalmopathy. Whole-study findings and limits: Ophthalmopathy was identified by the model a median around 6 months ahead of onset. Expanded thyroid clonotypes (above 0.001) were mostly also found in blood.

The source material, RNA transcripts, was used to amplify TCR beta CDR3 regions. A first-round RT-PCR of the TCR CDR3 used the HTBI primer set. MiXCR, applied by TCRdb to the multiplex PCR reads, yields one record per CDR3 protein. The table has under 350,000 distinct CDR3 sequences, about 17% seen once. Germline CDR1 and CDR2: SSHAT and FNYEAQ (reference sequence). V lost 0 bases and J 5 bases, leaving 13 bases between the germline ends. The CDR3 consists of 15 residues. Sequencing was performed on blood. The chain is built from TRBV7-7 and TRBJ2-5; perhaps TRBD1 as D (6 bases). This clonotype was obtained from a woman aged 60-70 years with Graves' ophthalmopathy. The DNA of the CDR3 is TGTGCCAGCAGCTTAGCATGGGGGCCCGGGGAGACCCAGTACTTC. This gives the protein CASSLAWGPGETQYF.